The next 13 T cell receptor beta chains were all read from a single sample in a study of hypomethylating agent response in myelodysplastic syndrome. TCRdb keeps only in-frame clones here, not all; method: immunoSEQ multiplex PCR. Here the sample spans more than 9,000 clones, 65% to 85% being singletons. The material was bone marrow, obtained before or after starting hypomethylating agent treatment for myelodysplastic syndrome (not recorded which). Receptor source: a human donor with myelodysplastic syndrome.

V usage is TRBV4-2 and J usage is TRBJ1-5; D remains ambiguous. The CDR3 has 13 residues. With 0 bases removed from V and 7 bases from J, the gap between germline ends came to 7 bases. In germline, CDR1 is LGHNA, CDR2 YNFKEQ. The CDR3: CASSQDYEQPQHF. CDR3 nucleotide sequence: TGTGCCAGCAGCCAAGATTATGAACAGCCCCAGCATTTT.

This clone was observed a few times. V is TRBV19 and J is TRBJ1-2; D perhaps matches TRBD1 (6 bases). CDR3 size: 13 residues. Deletions cut 6 bases from V and 3 bases from J, with 11 bases between. Per germline, CDR1 LNHDA and CDR2 SQIVND (reference sequence). The CDR3 loop reads CASRKNRDYGYTF. CDR3 DNA: TGTGCCAGTAGAAAGAACAGGGACTATGGCTACACCTTC. Together with reference TRBV19 and TRBJ1-2, the CDR3 gives the full variable domain: DGGITQSPKYLFRKEGQNVTLSCEQNLNHDAMYWYRQDPGQGLRLIYYSQIVNDFQKGDIAEGYSVSREKKESFPLTVTSAQKNPTAFYLCASRKNRDYGYTFGSGTRLTVV.

The chain joins TRBV5-8 to TRBJ1-2, with D tentatively TRBD1 (5 bases). Germline CDR1 is SGHTS and CDR2 is YDEGEE. V was pared by 4 bases and J by 2 bases, with 12 bases between. The CDR3 consists of 14 residues. Here the CDR3 DNA reads TGTGCCAGCAGCCCCTTGGACATCAACTATGGCTACACCTTC. Translation: CASSPLDINYGYTF.

The CDR3 is CASSRPGLQSARDTQYF. The CDR3 nucleotides read TGTGCCAGCAGCAGACCGGGACTACAGTCGGCTCGGGATACGCAGTATTTT. This sequence joins TRBV5-4 and TRBJ2-3, with 7 bases fitting TRBD2. The CDR3 loop spans 17 amino acids. J was trimmed by 6 bases and V by 4 bases; bases with no gene match: 17. Looked up from germline, CDR1 is SGHNT and CDR2 is YYREEE (reference sequence).

The gene calls are TRBV5-1 and TRBJ1-2; 9 bases agree with TRBD1. The V and J ends lost 2 bases and 7 bases, in that order; junction bases with no gene match: 12. The CDR3 is 16 residues long. Germline V lookup: CDR1 SGHRS, CDR2 YFSETQ. The CDR3 DNA reads as TGCGCCAGCAGCTTTGCCGTGGACAGGGGAGCGGGTGGCTACACCTTC. Translated, it gives CASSFAVDRGAGGYTF.

The J gene is TRBJ2-5, the V gene TRBV4-2, with 11 bases aligning to TRBD2. The J call is in doubt because the DNA end fits TRBJ2-7 better. The CDR3 length is 18 residues. Germline V gene lookup returns CDR1 LGHNA and CDR2 YNFKEQ. The CDR3 region is CASSQEISGGAFGYEQYF. CDR3 DNA sequence: TGTGCCAGCAGCCAAGAGATTAGCGGGGGGGCATTCGGGTACGAGCAGTACTTC.

The gene calls are TRBV6-5 and TRBJ2-7; D possibly matches TRBD1 or TRBD2 (5 bases each). The V end was cut by 5 bases, the J end by 0 bases, with 14 bases between. CDR1 and CDR2 (germline): MNHEY, SVGAGI. CDR3 length: 15 amino acids. In nucleotides, the CDR3 is TGTGCCAGCAGTGCCACCGGGACGGTCTCCTACGAGCAGTACTTC. Translated, it gives CASSATGTVSYEQYF.

This clone occurred once. The chain is built from TRBV18 and TRBJ2-5; unclear D gene. This CDR3 has 12 residues. V was shortened by 1 base and J by 3 bases, with 3 bases between the two germline ends. Germline assignment: CDR1 KGHSH and CDR2 LQKENI. CDR3 sequence: CASSPRKETQYF. For the CDR3, the DNA is TGTGCCAGCTCACCACGGAAAGAGACCCAGTACTTC.

The V gene is TRBV6-5, the J gene TRBJ1-2; D gene unclear. The V end was cut by 8 bases, the J end by 4 bases, with 14 bases between. This CDR3 region has 13 residues. The germline V gene has CDR1 MNHEY and CDR2 SVGAGI. CDR3 bases: TGTGCCAGCGGGGAGGAGGTTAGCTATGGCTACACCTTC. Protein: CASGEEVSYGYTF.

The V call is TRBV2, the J call TRBJ2-7; TRBD2 aligns across 13 bases. V lost 4 bases, J lost 3 bases, and 6 bases stayed unmatched. CDR3 size: 16 residues. The germline V gene has CDR1 SNHLY and CDR2 FYNNEI. CDR3 nucleotide sequence: TGTGCCAGCAGTGCCGAGCGGACTAGCGGGAGCTACGAGCAGTACTTC. Its protein is CASSAERTSGSYEQYF. The whole variable domain, remainder taken from reference TRBV2 and TRBJ2-7, is EPEVTQTPSHQVTQMGQEVILRCVPISNHLYFYWYRQILGQKVEFLVSFYNNEISEKSEIFDDQFSVERPDGSNFTLKIRSTKLEDSAMYFCASSAERTSGSYEQYFGPGTRLTVT.

This clone was counted a few times. The genes are TRBV11-2 and TRBJ1-6, with D perhaps TRBD1 (6 bases). In germline, CDR1 is SGHAT, CDR2 FQNNGV. CDR3 length: 18 residues. The V end was cut by 4 bases, the J end by 9 bases, with 25 bases between. The CDR3 loop reads CASSSRPSGGENSSPLHF. In DNA form, the CDR3 reads TGTGCCAGCAGCTCCCGACCCTCCGGGGGCGAGAACAGTTCACCCCTCCACTTT.

CDR3 residues: CASSRSQSSGANVLTF. As DNA, the CDR3 is TGCGCCAGCAGCAGAAGTCAGAGCTCTGGGGCCAACGTCCTGACTTTC. The chain is built from TRBV5-1 and TRBJ2-6, with D hard to call. The length of the CDR3 is 16 residues. CDR1 is SGHRS, CDR2 YFSETQ, per germline. V was pared by 4 bases and J by 0 bases, with 11 bases between.

The chain combines TRBV27 with TRBJ2-7, with 9 nucleotides matching TRBD1. Germline CDR1 MNHEY, CDR2 SMNVEV (reference sequence). This CDR3 is built from 13 residues. Trimming removed 7 bases from V and 6 bases from J; junction bases left unmatched: 7. The CDR3 reads CASMDRGYGEQYF. The CDR3 bases are TGTGCCAGCATGGACAGGGGATATGGCGAGCAGTACTTC.